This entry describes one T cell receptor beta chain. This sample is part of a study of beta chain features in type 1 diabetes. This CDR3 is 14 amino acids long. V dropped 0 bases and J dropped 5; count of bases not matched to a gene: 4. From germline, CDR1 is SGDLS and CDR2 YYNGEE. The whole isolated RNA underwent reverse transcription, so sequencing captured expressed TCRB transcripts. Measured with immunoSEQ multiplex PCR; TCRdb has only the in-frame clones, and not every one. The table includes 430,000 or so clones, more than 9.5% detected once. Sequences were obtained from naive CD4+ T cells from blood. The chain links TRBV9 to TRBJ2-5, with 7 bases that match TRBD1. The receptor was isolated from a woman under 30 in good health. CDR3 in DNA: TGTGCCAGCAGCGTAGAGGGGGCTGATGAGACCCAGTACTTC. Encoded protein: CASSVEGADETQYF.